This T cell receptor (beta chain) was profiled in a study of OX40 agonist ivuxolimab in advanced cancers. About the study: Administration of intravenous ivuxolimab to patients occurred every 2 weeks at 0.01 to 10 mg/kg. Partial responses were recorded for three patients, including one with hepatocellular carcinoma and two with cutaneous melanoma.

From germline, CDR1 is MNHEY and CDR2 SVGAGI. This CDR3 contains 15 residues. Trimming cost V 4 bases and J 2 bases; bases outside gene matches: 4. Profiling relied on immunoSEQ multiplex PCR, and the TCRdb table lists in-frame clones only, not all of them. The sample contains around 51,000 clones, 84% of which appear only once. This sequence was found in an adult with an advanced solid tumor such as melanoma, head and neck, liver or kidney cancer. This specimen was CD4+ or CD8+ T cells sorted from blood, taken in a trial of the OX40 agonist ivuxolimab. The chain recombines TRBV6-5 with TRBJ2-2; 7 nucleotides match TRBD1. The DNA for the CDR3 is TGTGCCAGCAGTTCGGGGACAGTTAACACCGGGGAGCTGTTTTTT. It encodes CASSSGTVNTGELFF.